This is a list of T cell receptor beta chains from one sample in a study of cytomegalovirus exposure and HLA in healthy donors. This table comes from immunoSEQ multiplex PCR, and its TCRdb copy is limited to in-frame clones, with some not included. The sample consists of around 260,000 clones, 80% of them appearing once. Material: PBMCs. These receptors all stem from a girl aged 2 to 10 in good health and CMV-seronegative. Each CDR3 is given with its conserved first and last residue. A D gene is named only where the DNA matches it firmly. Not every row has a clone size; where given, it reads once, few, many or a size class.

>TRBV15|-|TRBD2|TRBJ2-3
CATSRGGSGTDTQYF
TGTGCCACCAGCCGTGGCGGGAGTGGTACAGATACGCAGTATTTT
>TRBV23-1|-|TRBD1|TRBJ1-6
CASSQSWQGASRPLHF
TGCGCCAGCAGTCAATCGTGGCAGGGGGCCTCAAGACCCCTCCACTTT
>TRBV6-1|-|-|TRBJ2-4
CASSEAGRTSGPIAKNIQYF
TGTGCCAGCAGTGAAGCAGGTCGAACTAGTGGGCCTATAGCCAAAAACATTCAGTACTTC
>TRBV5-1|-|-|TRBJ2-7
CASSHGQAEQYF
TGCGCCAGCAGCCACGGACAAGCCGAGCAGTACTTC
>TRBV7-2|-|TRBD2|TRBJ2-6
CASSLTSGGPFSGANVLTF
TGTGCCAGCAGCTTAACTAGCGGGGGCCCCTTCTCTGGGGCCAACGTCCTGACTTTC
>TRBV30|-|TRBD1|TRBJ1-6
CAWSLVDRRGSPLHF
TGTGCCTGGAGTTTGGTGGACAGGAGAGGGTCACCCCTCCACTTT
>TRBV15|-|TRBD1|TRBJ2-6
CATSRDQDRESGANVLTF
TGTGCCACCAGCAGAGATCAGGACAGGGAGTCTGGGGCCAACGTCCTGACTTTC
>TRBV2|-|TRBD1|TRBJ1-6
CASRGQGFHNSPLHF
TGTGCCAGCAGAGGACAGGGGTTCCATAATTCACCCCTCCACTTT
>TRBV7-8|once|-|TRBJ1-2
CASSDLTATLVNYGYTF
TGTGCCAGCAGCGACTTGACGGCTACACTAGTTAACTATGGCTACACCTTC
>TRBV5-1|-|-|TRBJ2-2
CASSLLQGTNTGELFF
TGCGCCAGCAGCTTGCTCCAGGGGACGAACACCGGGGAGCTGTTTTTT
>TRBV4-2|-|-|TRBJ1-5
CASSQVGQGNSNQPQHF
TGTGCCAGCAGCCAAGTGGGGCAGGGTAATAGCAATCAGCCCCAGCATTTT
>TRBV7-9|once|-|TRBJ2-1
CASSPRGYNEQFF
TGTGCCAGCAGCCCTCGGGGGTACAATGAGCAGTTCTTC
>TRBV30|few|-|TRBJ1-1
CAWSVRGGVNTEAFF
TGTGCCTGGAGTGTCAGGGGAGGGGTGAACACTGAAGCTTTCTTT
>TRBV9|-|-|TRBJ2-3
CASSGSGVTSTDTQYF
TGTGCCAGCAGCGGTAGCGGAGTCACTAGCACAGATACGCAATATTTT
>TRBV9|-|-|TRBJ2-1
CASSGAGAGVYNEQFF
TGTGCCAGCAGCGGGGCGGGGGCAGGAGTGTACAATGAGCAGTTCTTC
>TRBV11-2|-|TRBD2|TRBJ2-1
CASSFELAGEAFF
TGTGCCAGCAGCTTCGAACTAGCGGGAGAGGCGTTCTTC
>TRBV28|-|-|TRBJ1-1
CASRERDTEAFF
TGTGCCAGCAGGGAGAGAGACACTGAAGCTTTCTTT
>TRBV4-1|-|TRBD1|TRBJ2-7
CASSQALDRVYEQYF
TGCGCCAGCAGCCAAGCTCTTGACAGGGTCTACGAGCAGTACTTC
>TRBV28|-|TRBD2|TRBJ2-1
CASRLSGSHNEQFF
TGTGCCAGCAGACTTAGCGGGAGCCACAATGAGCAGTTCTTC
>TRBV5-1|-|-|TRBJ2-7
CASSLDEPGIYYEQYF
TGCGCCAGCAGCTTGGACGAACCGGGGATTTACTACGAGCAGTACTTC
>TRBV5-1|-|TRBD1|TRBJ1-1
CASSLGDRLYTEAFF
TGCGCCAGCAGCTTGGGGGACAGGTTGTACACTGAAGCTTTCTTT
>TRBV9|-|-|TRBJ1-5
CASSAGVFNQPQHF
TGTGCCAGCAGCGCAGGGGTGTTCAATCAGCCCCAGCATTTT
>TRBV2|few|-|TRBJ1-2
CASTRDYGYTF
TGTGCCAGCACCCGGGACTATGGCTACACCTTC
>TRBV6-6|-|TRBD1|TRBJ2-2
CASRRQGADGELFF
TGTGCCAGCAGGCGACAGGGGGCCGACGGGGAGCTGTTTTTT
>TRBV5-1|-|TRBD1|TRBJ2-2
CASSSGQEGTGELFF
TGCGCCAGCAGCTCGGGACAGGAGGGCACCGGGGAGCTGTTTTTT
>TRBV19|-|TRBD2|TRBJ2-3
CASSKSLAGFTDTQYF
TGTGCCAGTAGTAAATCACTAGCGGGGTTCACAGATACGCAGTATTTT
>TRBV7-3|-|-|TRBJ2-1
CASSLSSAPNEQFF
TGTGCCAGCAGCCTTTCTAGTGCCCCCAATGAGCAGTTCTTC
>TRBV4-1|once|-|TRBJ2-1
CASSQPRSSYNEQFF
TGCGCCAGCAGCCAACCCCGGAGCTCCTACAATGAGCAGTTCTTC
>TRBV28|-|TRBD1|TRBJ2-2
CASSPGTVVTGELFF
TGTGCCAGCAGTCCCGGGACAGTAGTAACCGGGGAGCTGTTTTTT
>TRBV19|-|-|TRBJ1-3
CAAGESGNTIYF
TGTGCCGCAGGGGAGTCTGGAAACACCATATATTTT
>TRBV4-2|-|TRBD1|TRBJ1-4
CASSQGQGLGEKLFF
TGTGCCAGCAGCCAGGGACAGGGACTGGGCGAAAAACTGTTTTTT
>TRBV28|once|-|TRBJ2-1
CASQGGDWNEQFF
TGTGCCAGCCAGGGGGGAGACTGGAATGAGCAGTTCTTC
>TRBV7-3|-|-|TRBJ2-3
CASSLSPVADTQYF
TGTGCCAGCAGCTTAAGCCCAGTCGCAGATACGCAGTATTTT
>TRBV10-3|few|-|TRBJ1-1
CAIRKTGGEAFF
TGTGCCATCAGGAAGACAGGCGGTGAAGCTTTCTTT
>TRBV7-9|few|-|TRBJ2-7
CASSSGQGYYEQYF
TGTGCCAGCAGCTCGGGCCAGGGGTACTACGAGCAGTACTTC
>TRBV11-2|-|-|TRBJ1-4
CASSSRGAMANEKLFF
TGTGCCAGCAGCTCACGGGGGGCGATGGCGAATGAAAAACTGTTTTTT
>TRBV30|once|-|TRBJ2-2
CAWSRGELFF
TGTGCCTGGAGTCGCGGGGAGCTGTTTTTT
>TRBV5-1|-|-|TRBJ1-2
CASREGWDYGYTF
TGCGCCAGCAGGGAGGGCTGGGACTATGGCTACACCTTC
>TRBV5-4|-|TRBD2|TRBJ2-7
CASSPTSGTYEQYF
TGTGCCAGCAGCCCGACTAGCGGCACCTACGAGCAGTACTTC
>TRBV7-9|-|-|TRBJ1-2
CASSSRPRVVYYGYTF
TGTGCCAGCAGCTCTAGGCCCAGGGTGGTGTACTATGGCTACACCTTC
>TRBV6-5|-|TRBD1|TRBJ1-1
CASSQGTGGTSEAFF
TGTGCCAGCAGTCAAGGGACAGGGGGCACTTCTGAAGCTTTCTTT
>TRBV5-1|-|-|TRBJ1-3
CASSPQGAASSGNTIYF
TGCGCCAGCAGCCCCCAAGGGGCCGCGAGCTCTGGAAACACCATATATTTT